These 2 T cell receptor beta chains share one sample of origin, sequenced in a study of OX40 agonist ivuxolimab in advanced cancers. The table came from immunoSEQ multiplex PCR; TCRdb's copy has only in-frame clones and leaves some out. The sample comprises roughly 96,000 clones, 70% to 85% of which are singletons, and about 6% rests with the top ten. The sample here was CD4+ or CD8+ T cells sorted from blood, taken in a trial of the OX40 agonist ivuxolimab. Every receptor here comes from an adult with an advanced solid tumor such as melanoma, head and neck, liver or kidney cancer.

The DNA of the CDR3 is TGTGCCAGCTCACTAGTACAGGGAGGTACAGATACGCAGTATTTT. Amino acids: CASSLVQGGTDTQYF. The V and J genes are TRBV18 and TRBJ2-3, with D perhaps TRBD1 or TRBD2 (6 bases each). Trimming removed 4 bases from V and 3 bases from J, with 14 bases in between. Germline CDR1 reads KGHSH; CDR2 reads LQKENI. CDR3 size: 15 residues.

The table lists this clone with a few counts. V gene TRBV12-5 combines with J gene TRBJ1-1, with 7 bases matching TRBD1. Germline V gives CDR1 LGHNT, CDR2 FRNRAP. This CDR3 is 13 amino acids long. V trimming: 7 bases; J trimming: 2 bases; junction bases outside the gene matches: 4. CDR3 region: CASARGHNTEAFF. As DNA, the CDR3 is TGTGCTAGTGCGAGGGGGCACAACACTGAAGCTTTCTTT. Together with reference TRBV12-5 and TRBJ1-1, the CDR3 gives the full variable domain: DARVTQTPRHKVTEMGQEVTMRCQPILGHNTVFWYRQTMMQGLELLAYFRNRAPLDDSGMPKDRFSAEMPDATLATLKIQPSEPRDSAVYFCASARGHNTEAFFGQGTRLTVV.